This passage covers 8 T cell receptor beta chains from one sample sequenced in a study of cytomegalovirus exposure and HLA in healthy donors. The PCR employed 60 Vbeta primers together with 13 Jbeta primers. Sequencing was performed with immunoSEQ multiplex PCR; in TCRdb, only in-frame clones are kept and a portion is missing. The sample has around 170,000 clones, around 80% seen once; the top ten hold 5% to 7%. Material: PBMCs. The source is a middle-aged man in good health and CMV-seronegative.

This clone was detected once. The rearrangement links TRBV29-1 to TRBJ1-4; weak D call: TRBD1 (5 bases). This CDR3 comprises 14 residues. V was trimmed by 7 bases and J by 2 bases, leaving 14 bases between them. Germline V gives CDR1 SQVTM, CDR2 ANQGSEA. In DNA, the CDR3 is TGCAGCGGTATTGGTGGGGCTACTAATGAAAAACTGTTTTTT. This translates into CSGIGGATNEKLFF.

This clone came up a few times. The rearrangement links TRBV18 to TRBJ1-1, with D possibly TRBD1 on 5 matching bases. Germline CDR1 is KGHSH and CDR2 is LQKENI. The CDR3 consists of 13 residues. The V gene lost 3 bases and the J gene lost 3 bases, with 8 bases spanning the gap. CDR3 protein: CASSPIRDTEAFF. The CDR3 bases are TGTGCCAGCTCACCGATCAGGGACACTGAAGCTTTCTTT.

The chain couples TRBV6-1 to TRBJ2-1, with TRBD2 matching 9 bases. CDR1 is MNHNS and CDR2 is SASEGT in the germline V gene. The V segment lost 11 bases and the J segment 5 bases; nucleotides outside the gene matches: 4. The CDR3 contains 12 residues. The DNA of the CDR3 is TGTGCCGGGAGACTAGCGGACAATGAGCAGTTCTTC. Translation gives CAGRLADNEQFF.

A few counts support this clone. The V call is TRBV18, the J call TRBJ2-1, with 9 bases lining up with TRBD1. The CDR3 is 16 residues long. Trimming cost V 6 bases and J 6 bases; bases outside gene matches: 12. Per the germline V gene, CDR1 is KGHSH and CDR2 is LQKENI. CDR3 DNA: TGTGCCAGCTCGTACGGACAGGGGAAGGGGGGCAATGAGCAGTTCTTC. As protein: CASSYGQGKGGNEQFF.

This chain joins TRBV5-1 and TRBJ2-5, with TRBD1 matching 9 bases. The J call may be incorrect, as the DNA end agrees better with TRBJ2-7. The germline V gene has CDR1 SGHRS and CDR2 YFSETQ. CDR3 length equals 17 residues. CDR3 nucleotide sequence: TGCGCCAGCAGCTCAGCGCGCTCCGGGACAGGGCCAAACGAGCAGTACTTC. This gives the protein CASSSARSGTGPNEQYF.

Here the CDR3 DNA reads TGTGCCAGTACCGTCTCACTCAGGGATAATGAGCAGTTCTTC. Protein sequence: CASTVSLRDNEQFF. V is TRBV19 and J is TRBJ2-1; possible D gene TRBD1, 5 bases. CDR3 length equals 14 residues. The germline V and J ends were trimmed by 7 bases and 7 bases, with 17 bases remaining between them. The germline V gene has CDR1 LNHDA and CDR2 SQIVND (reference sequence).

This chain joins TRBV5-1 and TRBJ2-5, with D tentatively TRBD2 (6 bases). Germline V CDR1 and CDR2: SGHRS, YFSETQ. The CDR3 covers 15 residues. Between the trimmed V and J ends, which lost 3 bases and 0 bases, there was a span of 12 bases. Here the CDR3 DNA reads TGCGCCAGCAGCTCGCCCGGAGGGAACCAAGAGACCCAGTACTTC. Residues: CASSSPGGNQETQYF.

The chain recombines TRBV12-5 with TRBJ2-1; 8 bases are a match to TRBD1. With V trimmed by 1 base and J by 7 bases, 0 bases remained unmatched. Germline V lookup: CDR1 LGHNT, CDR2 FRNRAP. The CDR3 consists of 13 residues. The CDR3 loop reads CASGLGQGNEQFF. As DNA, the CDR3 is TGTGCTAGTGGTTTGGGACAGGGGAATGAGCAGTTCTTC.